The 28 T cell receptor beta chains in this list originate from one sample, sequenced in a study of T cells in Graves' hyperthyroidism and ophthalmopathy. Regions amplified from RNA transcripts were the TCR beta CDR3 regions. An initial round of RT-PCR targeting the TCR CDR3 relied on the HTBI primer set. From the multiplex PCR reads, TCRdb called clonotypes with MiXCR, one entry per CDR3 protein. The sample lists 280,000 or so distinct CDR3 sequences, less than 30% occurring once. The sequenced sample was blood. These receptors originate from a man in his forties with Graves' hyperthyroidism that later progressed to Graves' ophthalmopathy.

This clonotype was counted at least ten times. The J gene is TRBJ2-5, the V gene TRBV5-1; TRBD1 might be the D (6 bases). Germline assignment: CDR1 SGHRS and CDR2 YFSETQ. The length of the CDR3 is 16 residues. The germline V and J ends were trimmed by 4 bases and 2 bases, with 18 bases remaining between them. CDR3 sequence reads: CASSLGQSRPQETQYF. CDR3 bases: TGCGCCAGCAGCCTAGGACAGTCCAGACCACAAGAGACCCAGTACTTC.

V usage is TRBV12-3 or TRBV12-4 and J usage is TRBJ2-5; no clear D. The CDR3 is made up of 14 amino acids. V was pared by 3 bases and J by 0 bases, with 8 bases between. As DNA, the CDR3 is TGTGCCAGCAGTTTTCTGCCAAACCAAGAGACCCAGTACTTC. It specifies CASSFLPNQETQYF.

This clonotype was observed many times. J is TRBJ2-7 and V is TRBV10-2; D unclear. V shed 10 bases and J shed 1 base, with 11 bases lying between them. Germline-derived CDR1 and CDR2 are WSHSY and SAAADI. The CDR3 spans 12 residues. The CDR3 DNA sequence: TGCGCCACCGTGGAAGGGTCCTACGAGCAGTACTTC. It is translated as CATVEGSYEQYF.

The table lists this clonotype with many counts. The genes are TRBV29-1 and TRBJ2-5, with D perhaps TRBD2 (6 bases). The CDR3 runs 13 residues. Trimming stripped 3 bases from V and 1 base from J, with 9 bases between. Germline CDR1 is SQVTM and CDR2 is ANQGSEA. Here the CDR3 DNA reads TGCAGCGTTGAGGGGGGAGTCCAAGAGACCCAGTACTTC. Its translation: CSVEGGVQETQYF.

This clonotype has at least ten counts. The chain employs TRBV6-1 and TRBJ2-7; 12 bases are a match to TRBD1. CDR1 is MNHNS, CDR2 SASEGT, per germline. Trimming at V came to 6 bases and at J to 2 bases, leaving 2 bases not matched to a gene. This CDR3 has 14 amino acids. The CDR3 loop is CASSGTGGPYEQYF. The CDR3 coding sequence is TGTGCCAGCAGCGGGACAGGGGGCCCCTACGAGCAGTACTTC.

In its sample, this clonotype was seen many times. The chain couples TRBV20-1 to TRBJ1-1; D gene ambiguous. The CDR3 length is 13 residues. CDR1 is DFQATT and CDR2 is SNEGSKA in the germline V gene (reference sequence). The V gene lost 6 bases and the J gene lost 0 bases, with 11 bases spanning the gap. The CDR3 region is CSAKGRLNTEAFF. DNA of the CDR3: TGCAGTGCCAAGGGCCGACTGAACACTGAAGCTTTCTTT.

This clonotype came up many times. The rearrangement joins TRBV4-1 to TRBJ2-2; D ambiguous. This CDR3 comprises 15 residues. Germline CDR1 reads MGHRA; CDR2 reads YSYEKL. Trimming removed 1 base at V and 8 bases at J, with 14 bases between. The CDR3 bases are TGCGCCAGCAGCCAAGGAGATCTTCGGACGGGGGAGCTGTTTTTT. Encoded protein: CASSQGDLRTGELFF.

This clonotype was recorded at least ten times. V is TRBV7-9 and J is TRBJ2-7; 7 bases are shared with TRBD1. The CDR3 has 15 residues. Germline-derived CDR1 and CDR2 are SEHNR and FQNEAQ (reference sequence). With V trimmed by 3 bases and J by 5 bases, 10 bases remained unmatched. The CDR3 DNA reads TGTGCCAGCAGCTTTAACAGGGGTTCGAGGAACGAGCAGTACTTC. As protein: CASSFNRGSRNEQYF.

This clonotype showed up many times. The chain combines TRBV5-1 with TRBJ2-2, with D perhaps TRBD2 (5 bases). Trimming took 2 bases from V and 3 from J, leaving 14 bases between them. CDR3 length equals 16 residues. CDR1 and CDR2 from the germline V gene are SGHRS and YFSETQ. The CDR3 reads CASSFIASTHTGELFF. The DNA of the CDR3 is TGCGCCAGCAGCTTTATAGCGTCTACCCACACCGGGGAGCTGTTTTTT. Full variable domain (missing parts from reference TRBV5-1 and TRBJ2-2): KAGVTQTPRYLIKTRGQQVTLSCSPISGHRSVSWYQQTPGQGLQFLFEYFSETQRNKGNFPGRFSGRQFSNSRSEMNVSTLELGDSALYLCASSFIASTHTGELFFGEGSRLTVL.

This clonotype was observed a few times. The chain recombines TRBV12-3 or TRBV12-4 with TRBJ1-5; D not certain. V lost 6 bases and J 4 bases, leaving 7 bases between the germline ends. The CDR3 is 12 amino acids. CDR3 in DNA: TGTGCCAGCAGGCGGGCGAATCAGCCCCAGCATTTT. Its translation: CASRRANQPQHF.

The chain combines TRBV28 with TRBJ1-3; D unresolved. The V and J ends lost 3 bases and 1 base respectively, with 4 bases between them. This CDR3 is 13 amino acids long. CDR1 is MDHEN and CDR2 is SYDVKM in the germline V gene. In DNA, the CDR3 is TGTGCCAGCAGTTTTGGTTCTGGAAACACCATATATTTT. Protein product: CASSFGSGNTIYF. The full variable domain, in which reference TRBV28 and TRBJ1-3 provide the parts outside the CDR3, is DVKVTQSSRYLVKRTGEKVFLECVQDMDHENMFWYRQDPGLGLRLIYFSYDVKMKEKGDIPEGYSVSREKKERFSLILESASTNQTSMYLCASSFGSGNTIYFGEGSWLTVV.

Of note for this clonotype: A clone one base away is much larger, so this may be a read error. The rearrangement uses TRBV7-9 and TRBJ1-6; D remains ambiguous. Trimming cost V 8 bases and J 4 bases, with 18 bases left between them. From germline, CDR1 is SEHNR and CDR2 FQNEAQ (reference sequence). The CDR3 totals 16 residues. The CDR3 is CASGPLGRYYNSPLHF. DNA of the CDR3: TGTGCCAGCGGCCCCCTGGGTCGGTATTATAATTCACCCCTCCACTTT.

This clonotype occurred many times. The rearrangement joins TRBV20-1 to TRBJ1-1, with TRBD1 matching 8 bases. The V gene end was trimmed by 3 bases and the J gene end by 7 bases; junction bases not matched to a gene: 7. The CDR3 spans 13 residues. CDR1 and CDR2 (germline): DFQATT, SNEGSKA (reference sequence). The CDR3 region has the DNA TGCAGTGCTAGTACAGGACAGGGTGTTGAAGCTTTCTTT. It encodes CSASTGQGVEAFF.

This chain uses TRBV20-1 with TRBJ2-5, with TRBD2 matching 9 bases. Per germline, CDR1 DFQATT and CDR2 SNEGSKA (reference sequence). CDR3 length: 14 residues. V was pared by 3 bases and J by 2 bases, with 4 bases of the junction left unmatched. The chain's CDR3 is CSASRLADQETQYF. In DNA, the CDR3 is TGCAGTGCTAGTCGACTAGCGGATCAAGAGACCCAGTACTTC.

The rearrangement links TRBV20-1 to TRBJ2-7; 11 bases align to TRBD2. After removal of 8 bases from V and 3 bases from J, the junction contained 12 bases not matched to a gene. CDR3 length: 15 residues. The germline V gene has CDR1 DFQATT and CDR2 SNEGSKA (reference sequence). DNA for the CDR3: TGCAGTACCGGGGGGACTAGCGGCTTTCACTACGAGCAGTACTTC. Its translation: CSTGGTSGFHYEQYF.

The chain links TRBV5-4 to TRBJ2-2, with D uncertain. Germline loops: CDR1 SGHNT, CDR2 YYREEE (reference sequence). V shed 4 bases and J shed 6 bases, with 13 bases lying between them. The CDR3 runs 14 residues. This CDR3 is CASSTLSYPGELFF. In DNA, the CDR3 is TGTGCCAGCAGCACACTAAGTTATCCCGGGGAGCTGTTTTTT. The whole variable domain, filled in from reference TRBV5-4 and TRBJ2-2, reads ETGVTQSPTHLIKTRGQQVTLRCSSQSGHNTVSWYQQALGQGPQFIFQYYREEENGRGNFPPRFSGLQFPNYSSELNVNALELDDSALYLCASSTLSYPGELFFGEGSRLTVL.

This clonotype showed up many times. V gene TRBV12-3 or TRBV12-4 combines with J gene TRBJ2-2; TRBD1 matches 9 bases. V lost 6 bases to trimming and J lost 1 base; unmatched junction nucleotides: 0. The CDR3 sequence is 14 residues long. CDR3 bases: TGTGCCAGCAGGGACAGGGGGAACACCGGGGAGCTGTTTTTT. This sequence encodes CASRDRGNTGELFF.

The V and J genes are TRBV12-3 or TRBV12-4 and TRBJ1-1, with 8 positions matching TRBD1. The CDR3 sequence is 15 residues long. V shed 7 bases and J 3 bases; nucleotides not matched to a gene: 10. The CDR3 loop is CASNLRQGRDTEAFF. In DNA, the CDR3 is TGTGCCAGCAACCTAAGACAGGGGCGGGACACTGAAGCTTTCTTT.

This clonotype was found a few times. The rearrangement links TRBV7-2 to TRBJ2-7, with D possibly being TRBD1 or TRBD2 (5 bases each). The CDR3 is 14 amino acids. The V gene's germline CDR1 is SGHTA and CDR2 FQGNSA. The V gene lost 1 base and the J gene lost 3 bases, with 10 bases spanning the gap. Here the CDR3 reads CASSLGGDHYEQYF. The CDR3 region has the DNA TGTGCCAGCAGCTTAGGAGGGGATCACTACGAGCAGTACTTC.

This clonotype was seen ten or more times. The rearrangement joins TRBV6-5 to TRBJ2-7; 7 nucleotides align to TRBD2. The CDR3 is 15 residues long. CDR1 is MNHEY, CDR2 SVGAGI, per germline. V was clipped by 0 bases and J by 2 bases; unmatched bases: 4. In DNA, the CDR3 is TGTGCCAGCAGTTACTCACGGGGGAGGGCCTACGAGCAGTACTTC. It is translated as CASSYSRGRAYEQYF.

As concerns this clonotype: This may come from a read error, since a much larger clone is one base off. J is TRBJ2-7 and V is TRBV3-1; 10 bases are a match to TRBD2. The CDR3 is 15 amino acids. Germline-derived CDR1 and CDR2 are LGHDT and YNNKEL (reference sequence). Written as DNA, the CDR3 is TGTGCCACCCAGAGGGCTAGCGGGAGATGGTACGATCAGTACTTC. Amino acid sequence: CATQRASGRWYDQYF.

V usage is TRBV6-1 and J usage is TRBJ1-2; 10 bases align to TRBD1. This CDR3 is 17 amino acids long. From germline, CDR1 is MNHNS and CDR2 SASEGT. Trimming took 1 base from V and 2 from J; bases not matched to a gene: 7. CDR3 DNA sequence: TGTGCCAGCAGTGAAGAGGGACAGGGGTCCACCAACTATGGCTACACCTTC. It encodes CASSEEGQGSTNYGYTF.

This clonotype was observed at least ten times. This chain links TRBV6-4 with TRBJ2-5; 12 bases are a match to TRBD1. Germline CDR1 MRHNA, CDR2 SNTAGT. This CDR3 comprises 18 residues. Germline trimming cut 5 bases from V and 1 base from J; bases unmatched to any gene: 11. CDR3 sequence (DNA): TGTGCCAGCAGTCCTGGGACAGGGGGCTTAGGTCGCCAAGAGACCCAGTACTTC. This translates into CASSPGTGGLGRQETQYF.

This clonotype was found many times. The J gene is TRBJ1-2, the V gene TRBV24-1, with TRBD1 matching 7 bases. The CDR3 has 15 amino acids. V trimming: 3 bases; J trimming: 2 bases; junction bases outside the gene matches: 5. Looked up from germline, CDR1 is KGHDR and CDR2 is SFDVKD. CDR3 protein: CATSDEHRGNYGYTF. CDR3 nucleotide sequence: TGTGCCACCAGTGATGAGCACAGGGGCAACTATGGCTACACCTTC.

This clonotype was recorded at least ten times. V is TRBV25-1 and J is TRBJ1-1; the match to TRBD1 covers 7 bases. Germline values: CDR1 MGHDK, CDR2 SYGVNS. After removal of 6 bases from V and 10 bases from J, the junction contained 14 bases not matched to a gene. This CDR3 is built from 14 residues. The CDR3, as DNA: TGTGCCAGCAGCTGGGACAGCGGGGTCGGTGGAGCTTTCTTT. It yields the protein CASSWDSGVGGAFF.

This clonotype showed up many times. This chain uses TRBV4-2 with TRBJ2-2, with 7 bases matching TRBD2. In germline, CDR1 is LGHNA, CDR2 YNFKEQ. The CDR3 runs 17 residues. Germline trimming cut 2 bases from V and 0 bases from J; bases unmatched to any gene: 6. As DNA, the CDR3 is TGTGCCAGCAGCCAAACGGTAGGACTAGCGAACACCGGGGAGCTGTTTTTT. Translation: CASSQTVGLANTGELFF.

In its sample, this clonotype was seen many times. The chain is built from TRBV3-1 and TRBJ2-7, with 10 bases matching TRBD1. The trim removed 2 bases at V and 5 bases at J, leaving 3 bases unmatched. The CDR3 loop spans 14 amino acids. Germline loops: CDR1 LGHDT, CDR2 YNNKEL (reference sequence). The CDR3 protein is CASSQRQGAHEQYF. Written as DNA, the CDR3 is TGTGCCAGCAGCCAACGACAGGGGGCCCACGAGCAGTACTTC.

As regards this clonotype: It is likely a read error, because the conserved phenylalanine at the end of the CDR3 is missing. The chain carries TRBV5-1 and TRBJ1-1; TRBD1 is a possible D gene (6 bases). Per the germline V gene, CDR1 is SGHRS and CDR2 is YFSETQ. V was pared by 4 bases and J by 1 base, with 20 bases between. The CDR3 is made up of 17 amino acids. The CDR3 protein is CASSNLQGIGENTEAFL. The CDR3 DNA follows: TGCGCCAGCAGCAACTTACAGGGTATCGGAGAGAACACTGAAGCTTTCCTT.